The rows below give T cell receptor beta chains drawn from one sample of a study of CD8+ T cells in alopecia areata. TCRdb's table, derived via immunoSEQ multiplex PCR, lists solely in-frame clones and lacks some. The sample yields hundreds of thousands of clones, more than 45% seen once. Source: CD4+ T cells sorted from blood, taken at week 0. These TCRs come from a human donor with alopecia areata. CDR3s leave out the opening cysteine and the closing phenylalanine or tryptophan.

v_call,j_call,cdr3_aa
TRBV7-2,TRBJ1-2,ASSLVHRRDGYT
TRBV30,TRBJ1-2,AWSVAGYGYT
TRBV29-1,TRBJ2-7,SVVYTDRVGEQY
TRBV29-1,TRBJ2-2,SVVPGTTNTGELF
TRBV7-6,TRBJ2-1,ASSSSQAGGYNEQF
TRBV30,TRBJ2-1,AWSGAGTIFKSSYNEQF
TRBV2,TRBJ1-1,ASRSSQMNTEAF
TRBV4-1,TRBJ2-7,ASSQAPLGFSGGSGEQY
TRBV19,TRBJ1-1,ASKVRAVNTEAF
TRBV18,TRBJ1-2,ASSPQGANYGYT
TRBV6-5,TRBJ1-1,ASRPNRGSGEAF
TRBV30,TRBJ2-2,AWSVGRLTGELF
TRBV30,TRBJ2-7,AWSTGGLTGYEQY
TRBV4-1,TRBJ2-5,ASSRNRGETQY
TRBV29-1,TRBJ1-1,SVEWGTEAF
TRBV20-1,TRBJ2-1,SAPHKSEQF